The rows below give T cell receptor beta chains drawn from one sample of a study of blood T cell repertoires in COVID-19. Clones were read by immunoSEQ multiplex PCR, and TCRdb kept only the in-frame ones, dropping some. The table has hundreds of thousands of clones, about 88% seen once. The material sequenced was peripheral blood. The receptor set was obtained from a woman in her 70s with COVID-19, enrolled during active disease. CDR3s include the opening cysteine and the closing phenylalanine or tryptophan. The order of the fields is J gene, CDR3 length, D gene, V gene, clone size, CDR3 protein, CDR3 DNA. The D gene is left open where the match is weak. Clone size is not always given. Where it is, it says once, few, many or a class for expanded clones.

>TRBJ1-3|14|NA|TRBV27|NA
CASSSGHSGNTIYF
TGTGCCAGCAGCTCAGGGCACTCTGGAAACACCATATATTTT
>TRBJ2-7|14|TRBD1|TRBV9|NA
CASSFRGQGDEQYF
TGTGCCAGCAGCTTCCGGGGACAGGGGGACGAGCAGTACTTC
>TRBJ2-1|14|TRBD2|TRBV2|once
CASTERGDYNEQFF
TGTGCCAGCACTGAGCGGGGGGACTACAATGAGCAGTTCTTC
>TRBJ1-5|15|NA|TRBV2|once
CASDRGDNSNQPQHF
TGTGCCAGCGATAGAGGGGACAATAGCAATCAGCCCCAGCATTTT
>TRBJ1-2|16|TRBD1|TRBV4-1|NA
CASSQIYTGGLYGYTF
TGCGCCAGCAGCCAAATCTACACAGGGGGCCTCTATGGCTACACCTTC
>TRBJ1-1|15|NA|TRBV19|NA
CASSMGMGGYTEAFF
TGTGCCAGTAGTATGGGCATGGGGGGATACACTGAAGCTTTCTTT
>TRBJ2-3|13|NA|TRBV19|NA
CASSPLSVGTQYF
TGTGCCAGTAGTCCACTAAGCGTTGGCACGCAGTATTTT
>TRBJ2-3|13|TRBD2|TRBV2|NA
CASSAGGTDTQYF
TGTGCCAGCAGTGCGGGGGGGACAGATACGCAGTATTTT
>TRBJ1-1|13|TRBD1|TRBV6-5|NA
CASRRGLGTEAFF
TGTGCCAGCAGGAGGGGGCTGGGCACTGAAGCTTTCTTT
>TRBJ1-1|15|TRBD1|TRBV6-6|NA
CASSQPGTGSTEAFF
TGTGCCAGCAGTCAACCCGGGACAGGAAGCACTGAAGCTTTCTTT
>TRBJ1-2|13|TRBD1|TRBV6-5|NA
CASSYSDRGGYTF
TGTGCCAGCAGTTACTCGGACAGGGGTGGCTACACCTTC
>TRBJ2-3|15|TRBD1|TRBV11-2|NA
CASSLRDSSTDTQYF
TGTGCCAGCAGCTTAAGGGACAGTAGCACAGATACGCAGTATTTT
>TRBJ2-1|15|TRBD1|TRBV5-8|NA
CASSREGQGANEQFF
TGTGCCAGCAGCCGGGAGGGACAGGGGGCAAATGAGCAGTTCTTC
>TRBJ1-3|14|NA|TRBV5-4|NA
CASSLDLGGNTIYF
TGTGCCAGCAGCTTGGATCTCGGGGGAAACACCATATATTTT
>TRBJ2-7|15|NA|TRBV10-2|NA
CASSIFSPSSYEQYF
TGCGCCAGCAGTATTTTCAGTCCCTCCTCCTACGAGCAGTACTTC
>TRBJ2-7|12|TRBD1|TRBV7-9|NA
CASSPTGPEQYF
TGTGCCAGCAGCCCGACAGGGCCCGAGCAGTACTTC
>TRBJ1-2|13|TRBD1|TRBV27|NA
CASREQGGYGYTF
TGTGCCAGCAGGGAACAGGGGGGGTATGGCTACACCTTC
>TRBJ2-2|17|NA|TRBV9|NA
CASSVEAGAENTGELFF
TGTGCCAGCAGCGTAGAGGCTGGGGCGGAGAACACCGGGGAGCTGTTTTTT
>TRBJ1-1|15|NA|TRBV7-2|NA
CASSLFPGENTEAFF
TGTGCCAGCAGCTTATTCCCAGGGGAGAACACTGAAGCTTTCTTT
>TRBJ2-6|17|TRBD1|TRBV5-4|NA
CASSRGTGHSGANVLTF
TGTGCCAGCAGCCGCGGGACAGGGCACTCTGGGGCCAACGTCCTGACTTTC
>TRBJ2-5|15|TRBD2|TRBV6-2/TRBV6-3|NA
CASSSSAGGPETQYF
TGTGCCAGCAGTTCATCGGCGGGGGGGCCGGAGACCCAGTACTTC
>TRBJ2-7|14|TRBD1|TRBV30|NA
CAWSVQAGGHEQYF
TGTGCCTGGAGTGTACAAGCAGGGGGCCACGAGCAGTACTTC
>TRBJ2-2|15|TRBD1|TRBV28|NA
CASRDFRGLTGELFF
TGTGCCAGCAGGGATTTCAGGGGGCTCACCGGGGAGCTGTTTTTT
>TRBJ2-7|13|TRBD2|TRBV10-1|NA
CASSGASGGEQYF
TGCGCCAGCAGTGGGGCTAGCGGGGGCGAGCAGTACTTC
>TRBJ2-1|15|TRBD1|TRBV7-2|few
CASSLQGQANNEQFF
TGTGCCAGCAGCCTTCAGGGACAGGCAAACAATGAGCAGTTCTTC
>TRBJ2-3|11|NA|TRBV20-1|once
CSARAGDTQYF
TGCAGTGCTAGAGCAGGTGATACGCAGTATTTT
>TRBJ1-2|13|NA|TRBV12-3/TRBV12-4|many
CASRSDKNYGYTF
TGTGCCAGCAGATCCGACAAGAACTATGGCTACACCTTC
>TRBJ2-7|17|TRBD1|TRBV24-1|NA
CATSDSGQGESSYEQYF
TGTGCCACCAGTGATTCGGGACAGGGCGAAAGCTCCTACGAGCAGTACTTC
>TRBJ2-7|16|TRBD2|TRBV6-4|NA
CASSGGWGTISYEQYF
TGTGCCAGCAGCGGGGGGTGGGGCACCATATCCTACGAGCAGTACTTC
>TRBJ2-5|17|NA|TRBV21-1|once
CASSPEPTGYRGETQYF
TGTGCCAGCAGCCCCGAGCCTACAGGGTACCGTGGGGAGACCCAGTACTTC
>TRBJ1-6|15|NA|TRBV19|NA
CASSSGVRLNSPLHF
TGTGCCAGTAGCTCGGGAGTAAGGTTAAATTCACCCCTCCACTTT
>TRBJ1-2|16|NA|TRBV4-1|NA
CASSQDSGPPVYGYTF
TGCGCCAGCAGCCAAGATAGCGGGCCTCCTGTCTATGGCTACACCTTC
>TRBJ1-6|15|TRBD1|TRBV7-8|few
CASSPQGAGNSPLHF
TGTGCCAGCAGCCCCCAGGGGGCGGGAAATTCACCCCTCCACTTT
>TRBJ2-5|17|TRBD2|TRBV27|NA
CASSTFRLAGSQETQYF
TGTGCCAGCAGTACCTTTCGACTAGCGGGGTCTCAAGAGACCCAGTACTTC
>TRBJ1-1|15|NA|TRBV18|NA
CASSQKEGLNTEAFF
TGTGCCAGCTCCCAAAAGGAGGGCCTGAACACTGAAGCTTTCTTT